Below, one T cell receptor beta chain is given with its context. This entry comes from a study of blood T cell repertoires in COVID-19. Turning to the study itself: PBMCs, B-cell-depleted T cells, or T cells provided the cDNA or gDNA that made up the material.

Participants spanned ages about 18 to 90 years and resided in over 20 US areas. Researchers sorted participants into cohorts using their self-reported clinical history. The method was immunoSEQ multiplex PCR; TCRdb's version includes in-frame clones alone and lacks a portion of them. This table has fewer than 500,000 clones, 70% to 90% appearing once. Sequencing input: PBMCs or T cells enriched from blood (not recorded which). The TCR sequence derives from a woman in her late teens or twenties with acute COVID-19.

This CDR3 reads CASSLDSENEQFF. Written as DNA, the CDR3 is TGTGCCAGCAGCTTAGATAGCGAGAATGAGCAGTTCTTC. The rearrangement joins TRBV11-3 to TRBJ2-1, with D perhaps TRBD2 (5 bases). Between the trimmed V and J ends, which lost 0 bases and 7 bases, there was a span of 7 bases. CDR3 size: 13 residues. Germline V lookup: CDR1 SGHNT, CDR2 YENEEA.